A single sample is the source of the 11 T cell receptor beta chains below, sequenced in a study of blood T cell repertoires in COVID-19. Profiled with immunoSEQ multiplex PCR; TCRdb holds only in-frame clones, not every one. Altogether approximately 50,000 clones are present, roughly 84% being singletons, with the ten largest covering under 9%. The specimen sequenced was peripheral blood. The receptors stem from a human donor in a cohort sampled during active COVID-19.

The V gene is TRBV7-2, the J gene TRBJ2-7; TRBD1 agrees at 9 bases. The CDR3 spans 15 residues. V shed 1 base, J shed 6 bases, and the junction held 7 bases outside the gene matches. Per the germline V gene, CDR1 is SGHTA and CDR2 is FQGNSA. The CDR3 here is CASSLGGQGVGEQYF. The CDR3 region has the DNA TGTGCCAGCAGCTTAGGGGGACAGGGAGTTGGCGAGCAGTACTTC.

The chain employs TRBV3-1 (or the pseudogene TRBV3-2) and TRBJ2-5, with TRBD1 identical over 7 bases. The germline gives CDR1 LGHDT, CDR2 YNNKEL (reference sequence). This CDR3 is built from 16 residues. V was pared by 2 bases and J by 0 bases, with 6 bases of the junction left unmatched. DNA for the CDR3: TGTGCCAGCAGCCAAACCGTTGGGACAGACCAAGAGACCCAGTACTTC. This translates into CASSQTVGTDQETQYF.

The chain couples TRBV29-1 to TRBJ1-5; D gene uncertain. V was trimmed by 4 bases and J by 3 bases, leaving 10 bases between them. In germline, CDR1 is SQVTM, CDR2 ANQGSEA. This CDR3 is 13 amino acids long. The CDR3 spells CSVGGDYNQPQHF. For the CDR3, the DNA is TGCAGCGTTGGGGGAGACTACAATCAGCCCCAGCATTTT.

This chain uses TRBV6-4 with TRBJ2-1; D is ambiguous. Germline loops: CDR1 MRHNA, CDR2 SNTAGT. The CDR3 is 13 residues long. V lost 5 bases and J 5 bases, leaving 10 bases between the germline ends. The CDR3 spells CASSRSQDNEQFF. The CDR3, as DNA: TGTGCCAGCAGTCGATCTCAGGACAATGAGCAGTTCTTC.

The chain has TRBV5-1 and TRBJ1-4; no firm D call. Trimming left V 0 bases short and J 11 bases short, with 11 bases between. This CDR3 is 13 amino acids long. CDR1 and CDR2 (germline): SGHRS, YFSETQ. The chain's CDR3 is CASSLGLEDKLFF. The CDR3 nucleotides are TGCGCCAGCAGCTTGGGTTTGGAGGATAAACTGTTTTTT.

This clone was seen just once. The chain employs TRBV11-2 and TRBJ2-7, with D possibly TRBD2 on 6 matching bases. Trimming removed 7 bases at V and 6 bases at J, with 13 bases between. This CDR3 has 12 amino acids. The germline gives CDR1 SGHAT, CDR2 FQNNGV. The CDR3 DNA follows: TGTGCCAGCATAGGGAAGGGAGGCGAGCAGTACTTC. It encodes CASIGKGGEQYF.

The CDR3 DNA is TGTGCCAGCAGCCAAGTATCGAACACTGAAGCTTTCTTT. Encoded protein: CASSQVSNTEAFF. The chain recombines TRBV14 with TRBJ1-1; unclear D gene. The germline gives CDR1 SGHDN, CDR2 FVKESK. With 1 base removed from V and 1 base from J, the gap between germline ends came to 4 bases. The CDR3 has 13 residues.

V gene TRBV27 combines with J gene TRBJ1-1, with D hard to call. Germline values: CDR1 MNHEY, CDR2 SMNVEV (reference sequence). The CDR3 is 13 residues long. The ends were cut back, 3 bases at V and 3 bases at J, with 8 bases in the middle. The DNA for the CDR3 is TGTGCCAGCAGTTTTAACAGCCACACTGAAGCTTTCTTT. This encodes CASSFNSHTEAFF.

The chain carries TRBV15 and TRBJ1-2; tentative D call: TRBD1 (6 bases). Looked up from germline, CDR1 is LNHNV and CDR2 is YYDKDF (reference sequence). The CDR3 is 15 residues long. Trimming cost V 0 bases and J 7 bases, with 15 bases left between them. CDR3: CATSREGRGEGGYTF. The CDR3 bases are TGTGCCACCAGCAGAGAGGGCAGGGGAGAGGGTGGCTACACCTTC.

The chain joins TRBV20-1 to TRBJ2-5; D gene unclear. This CDR3 has 13 amino acids. Germline-derived CDR1 and CDR2 are DFQATT and SNEGSKA (reference sequence). V shed 3 bases and J shed 5 bases, with 13 bases lying between them. CDR3 coding DNA: TGCAGTGCTAGTAGCCTCCTATGGGAGACCCAGTACTTC. Translated, it gives CSASSLLWETQYF.

This chain uses TRBV2 with TRBJ2-6; 7 bases line up with TRBD1. The V and J ends lost 7 bases and 0 bases, in that order; junction bases with no gene match: 12. This CDR3 contains 18 residues. Germline V CDR1 and CDR2: SNHLY, FYNNEI. CDR3 DNA sequence: TGTGCCAGCACCATCAATCCGGGACAGCGCTCTGGGGCCAACGTCCTGACTTTC. Encoded protein: CASTINPGQRSGANVLTF.